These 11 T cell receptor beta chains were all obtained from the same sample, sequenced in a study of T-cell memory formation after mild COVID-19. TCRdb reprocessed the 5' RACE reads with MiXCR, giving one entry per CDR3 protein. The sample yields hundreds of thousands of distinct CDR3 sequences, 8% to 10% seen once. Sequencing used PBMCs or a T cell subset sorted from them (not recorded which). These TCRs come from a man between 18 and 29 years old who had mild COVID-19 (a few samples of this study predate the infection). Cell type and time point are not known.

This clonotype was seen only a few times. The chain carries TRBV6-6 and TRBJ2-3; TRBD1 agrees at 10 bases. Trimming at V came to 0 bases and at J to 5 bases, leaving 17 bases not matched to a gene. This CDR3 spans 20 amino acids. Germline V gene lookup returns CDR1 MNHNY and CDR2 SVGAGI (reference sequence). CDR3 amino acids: CASSYSPGSGTGVYLDTQYF. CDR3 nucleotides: TGTGCCAGCAGTTACTCACCTGGGTCCGGGACAGGGGTGTACTTAGATACGCAGTATTTT.

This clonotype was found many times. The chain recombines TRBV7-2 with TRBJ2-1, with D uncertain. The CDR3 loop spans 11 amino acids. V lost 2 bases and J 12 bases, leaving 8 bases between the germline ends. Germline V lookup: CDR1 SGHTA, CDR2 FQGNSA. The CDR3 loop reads CASSLSSSQFF. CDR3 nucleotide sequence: TGTGCCAGCAGCTTAAGTTCGTCGCAGTTCTTC.

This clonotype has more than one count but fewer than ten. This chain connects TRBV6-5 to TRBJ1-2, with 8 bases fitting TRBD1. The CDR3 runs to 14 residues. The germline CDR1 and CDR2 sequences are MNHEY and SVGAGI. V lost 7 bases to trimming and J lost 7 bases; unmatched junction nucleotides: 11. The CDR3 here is CASTQSLTGGGYTF. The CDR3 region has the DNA TGTGCCAGCACCCAATCCCTCACAGGGGGTGGCTACACCTTC.

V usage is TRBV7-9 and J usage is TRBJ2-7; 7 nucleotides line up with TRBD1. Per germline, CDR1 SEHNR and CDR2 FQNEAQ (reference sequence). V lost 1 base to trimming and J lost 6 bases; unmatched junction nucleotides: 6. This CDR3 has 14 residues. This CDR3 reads CASSLDRGAGEQYF. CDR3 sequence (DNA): TGTGCCAGCAGCTTAGACAGGGGCGCGGGCGAGCAGTACTTC.

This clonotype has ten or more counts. The CDR3: CASSRTGGFGNTIYF. CDR3 in DNA: TGTGCCAGCAGTCGGACAGGGGGCTTTGGAAACACCATATATTTT. The chain links TRBV27 to TRBJ1-3; 11 nucleotides match TRBD1. V dropped 5 bases and J dropped 3; count of bases not matched to a gene: 3. CDR3 length equals 15 residues. The germline V gene encodes CDR1 MNHEY and CDR2 SMNVEV (reference sequence).

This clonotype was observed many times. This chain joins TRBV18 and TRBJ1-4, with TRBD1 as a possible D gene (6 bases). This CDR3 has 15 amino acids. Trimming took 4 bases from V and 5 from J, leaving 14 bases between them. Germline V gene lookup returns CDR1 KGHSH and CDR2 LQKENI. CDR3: CASSLIQGPNEKLFF. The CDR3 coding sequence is TGTGCCAGCTCACTGATTCAGGGGCCAAATGAAAAACTGTTTTTT.

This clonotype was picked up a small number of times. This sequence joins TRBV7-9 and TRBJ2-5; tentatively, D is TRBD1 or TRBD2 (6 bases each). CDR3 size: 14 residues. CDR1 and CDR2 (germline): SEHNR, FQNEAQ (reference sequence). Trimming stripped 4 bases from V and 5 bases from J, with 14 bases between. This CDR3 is CASSYVGGKETQYF. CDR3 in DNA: TGTGCCAGCAGCTACGTCGGGGGCAAGGAGACCCAGTACTTC. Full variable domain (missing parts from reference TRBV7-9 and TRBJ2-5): DTGVSQNPRHKITKRGQNVTFRCDPISEHNRLYWYRQTLGQGPEFLTYFQNEAQLEKSRLLSDRFSAERPKGSFSTLEIQRTEQGDSAMYLCASSYVGGKETQYFGPGTRLLVL.

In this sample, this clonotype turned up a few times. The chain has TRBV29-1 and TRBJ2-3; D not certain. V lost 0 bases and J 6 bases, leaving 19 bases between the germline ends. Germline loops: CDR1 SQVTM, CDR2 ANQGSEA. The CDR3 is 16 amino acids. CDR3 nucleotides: TGCAGCGTTGAAGATAACGACTCACCCGGTGGGGATACGCAGTATTTT. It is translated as CSVEDNDSPGGDTQYF.

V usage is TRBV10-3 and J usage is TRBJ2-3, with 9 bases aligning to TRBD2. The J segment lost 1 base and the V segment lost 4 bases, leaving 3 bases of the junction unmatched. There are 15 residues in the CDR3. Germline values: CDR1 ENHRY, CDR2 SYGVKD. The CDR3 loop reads CAISGASGGTDTQYF. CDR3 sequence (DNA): TGTGCCATCAGTGGGGCTAGCGGGGGCACAGATACGCAGTATTTT.

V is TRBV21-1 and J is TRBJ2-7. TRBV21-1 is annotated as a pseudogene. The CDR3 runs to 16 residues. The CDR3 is CASSKAWRRGSYEQYV. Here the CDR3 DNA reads TGTGCCAGCAGCAAAGCTTGGAGAAGGGGGTCCTACGAGCAGTACGTC.

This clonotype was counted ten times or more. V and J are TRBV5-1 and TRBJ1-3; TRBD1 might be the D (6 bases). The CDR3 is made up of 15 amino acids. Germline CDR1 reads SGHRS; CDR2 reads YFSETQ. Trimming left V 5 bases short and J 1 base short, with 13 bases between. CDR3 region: CASRNTGNSGNTIYF. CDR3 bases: TGCGCCAGCAGGAACACAGGGAATTCTGGAAACACCATATATTTT.